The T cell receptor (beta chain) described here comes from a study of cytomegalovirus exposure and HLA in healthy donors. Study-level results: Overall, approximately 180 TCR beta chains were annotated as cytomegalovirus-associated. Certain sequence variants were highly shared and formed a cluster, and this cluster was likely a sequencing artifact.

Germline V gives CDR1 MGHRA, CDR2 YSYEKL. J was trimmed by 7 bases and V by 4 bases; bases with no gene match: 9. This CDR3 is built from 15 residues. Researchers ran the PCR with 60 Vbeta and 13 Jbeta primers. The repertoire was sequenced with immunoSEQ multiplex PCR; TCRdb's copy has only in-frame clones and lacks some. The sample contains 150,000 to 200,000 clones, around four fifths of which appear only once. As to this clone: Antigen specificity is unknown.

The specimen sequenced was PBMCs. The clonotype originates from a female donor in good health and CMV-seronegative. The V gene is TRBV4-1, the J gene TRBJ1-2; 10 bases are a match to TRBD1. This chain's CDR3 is CASSRAGTGAVGYTF. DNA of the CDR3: TGCGCCAGCAGCCGAGCCGGGACAGGGGCTGTTGGCTACACCTTC.